The next 8 T cell receptor beta chains were all read from a single sample in a study of T cell responses to AZD1222 COVID-19 vaccine (dated by TCRdb to the early 2020s). Library prep was done by the immunoSEQ multiplex PCR assay. In TCRdb, the immuneACCESS table is reduced to in-frame sequences with V and J assigned. These tables do not hold every clone; where another copy was compared, an unresolved V gene accounts for under half, and the others remain unexplained. Here the sample has 110,000 or so clones; 88% occur a single time. The top ten clones comprise 7% to 10% of the sample. This specimen's time point label, per the study, means: baseline before first vaccination. Material: peripheral blood, obtained on day 0 of AZD1222 vaccination. The source of these receptors is an adult in good health.

CDR3 nucleotides: TGTGCCAGCAGCTTAGGACCACCCGATTTCAATGAGCAGTTCTTC. It codes for CASSLGPPDFNEQFF. The J gene is TRBJ2-1, the V gene TRBV5-5; no clear D. Looked up from germline, CDR1 is SGHKS and CDR2 is YYEKEE (reference sequence). The CDR3 runs 15 residues. V was clipped by 2 bases and J by 6 bases, with 15 bases between them.

This chain uses TRBV25-1 with TRBJ2-1; 7 bases are a match to TRBD2. CDR3 length: 14 residues. Germline-derived CDR1 and CDR2 are MGHDK and SYGVNS. With 8 bases clipped from V and 1 base from J, the junction kept 5 bases outside the gene matches. The CDR3 loop reads CASRGRASYNEQFF. The DNA of the CDR3 is TGTGCCAGCCGGGGGAGGGCGTCCTACAATGAGCAGTTCTTC.

Notes on this clone: Relative to the germline gene, one junction end is altered; a read error may explain this. The chain combines TRBV6-5 with TRBJ1-1; D may be TRBD1 (6 bases). Looked up from germline, CDR1 is MNHEY and CDR2 is SVGAGI. CDR3 length: 14 residues. The CDR3: CASSYIQGRTEAFF. Written as DNA, the CDR3 is TGTGCCAGTAGTTACATACAGGGAAGAACTGAAGCTTTCTTT.

The V gene is TRBV29-1, the J gene TRBJ2-2; D call uncertain. The V end was cut by 7 bases, the J end by 6 bases, with 6 bases between. CDR1 is SQVTM and CDR2 is ANQGSEA in the germline V gene. The CDR3 length is 10 residues. Here the CDR3 DNA reads TGCAGCGCAGGAGCCGGGGAGCTGTTTTTT. Translation: CSAGAGELFF.

The chain recombines TRBV12-5 with TRBJ2-5; tentative D call: TRBD1 (5 bases). This CDR3 comprises 13 residues. V was shortened by 3 bases and J by 9 bases, with 14 bases between the two germline ends. Germline CDR1 is LGHNT and CDR2 is FRNRAP. The CDR3 loop reads CASGLGEGYPQYF. The CDR3 DNA follows: TGTGCTAGTGGTTTAGGGGAAGGATACCCCCAGTACTTC.

This clone was counted a single time. The chain has TRBV7-8 and TRBJ1-3; D not resolved. Trimming removed 2 bases at V and 0 bases at J, with 11 bases between. The CDR3 is 16 residues long. CDR1 is SGHVS, CDR2 FQNEAQ, per germline. The CDR3 sequence is CASSLPTVSSGNTIYF. In DNA, the CDR3 is TGTGCCAGCAGCTTACCCACAGTCAGCTCTGGAAACACCATATATTTT.

This chain uses TRBV19 with TRBJ2-1; 11 bases line up with TRBD2. V shed 5 bases, J shed 4 bases, and the junction held 4 bases outside the gene matches. This CDR3 is 15 amino acids long. CDR1 is LNHDA and CDR2 is SQIVND in the germline V gene (reference sequence). The CDR3 region has the DNA TGTGCCAGTAGTGGCCGACTAGCGGGGTACAATGAGCAGTTCTTC. Its translation is CASSGRLAGYNEQFF.

In its sample, this clone was seen once. This sequence joins TRBV7-8 and TRBJ2-5; D is unclear. The CDR3 loop spans 13 amino acids. The ends were cut back, 4 bases at V and 2 bases at J, with 8 bases in the middle. CDR1 SGHVS and CDR2 FQNEAQ come from the germline V gene. The CDR3 here is CASSSLRQETQYF. Here the CDR3 DNA reads TGTGCCAGCAGCTCCCTACGACAAGAGACCCAGTACTTC.